This T cell receptor (beta chain) was sequenced during a study of shared clonotypes between healthy human individuals (dated by TCRdb to 2018 to 2021). Context from the whole study: The cohort included three men and a couple of women between 18 and 49 years of age. For each donor, three plates each were used for CD4 naive and CD4 memory, two plates were used for CD8 naive, and one plate was used for CD8 memory. Blood TCR repertoires of roughly five healthy adults were deeply sequenced to estimate repertoire size and the extent of clonotype sharing between individuals. Different laboratories and diverse techniques were used to prepare libraries and sequence TCR repertoires, to increase sequencing depth and limit assay-specific biases. Per donor, leukapheresis produced somewhere between about 0.85 and 10 billion PBMCs.

Using the deep immunoSEQ assay, TCR CDR3 regions were amplified from genomic DNA by multiplex PCR. Extracted genomic DNA from each cell subset was distributed evenly across all wells of several immunoSEQ 96-well plates, and each plate was treated as a replicate. For sorted subsets, each replicate PCR was loaded with approximately 190 ng genomic DNA, equivalent to 30,000 or so T cell genomes. Purified libraries were measured with a Qubit 3.0 fluorometer, size-checked on a Bioanalyzer 2100, and measured again with the KAPA Library Quantification kit. Every immunoSEQ 96-well plate was sequenced on a separate single-read 150-cycle Illumina NextSeq 550 flow cell. Per the source publication's procedure: Because the immunoSEQ output held only junctional sequences and lacked quality scores, the filtering could not match the filtering applied to full-length reads. To assign V/J genes and CDR3, sequences were annotated using PyIR, a Python wrapper for IgBLAST v1.9, with IMGT germline references. Reads with weak V/J assignments (E-value above 1e-6), missing CDR3, stop codons, out-of-frame junctions, or ambiguous translated residues were removed. V3J clonotypes were defined as sequences sharing the same inferred V gene, J gene, and CDR3 amino acid sequence. Percentage overlap between repertoires was computed as shared unique clonotypes divided by the size of the smaller repertoire. RTK rarefaction, the Chao1 estimator, and Recon v2.1 estimates of unobserved clonotypes were used to assess repertoire richness. OLGA was used to compute generation probabilities for all TCRbeta clonotypes that the gDNA method yielded from a handful of donors. The source is immuneACCESS, and TCRdb retained only in-frame sequences with V and J called. Part of the clones is not carried over; for the studies checked, unresolved V genes explain less than half of this, and the remainder is unexplained. The DNA was the basis for D and trimming; V, J and clone size are from that table. The sample table holds about 1,800,000 clones, of which just under 95% were seen once. Clones ranked in the top ten supply more than 0.9% of the sample.

Of note for this clone: Its antigen is unknown. The sample holds no much larger clone one base away, and base qualities are not on file.

Sequences ENHRY (CDR1) and SYGVKD (CDR2) are obtained from the germline V gene. Taken from cysteine to phenylalanine, the CDR3 has 16 residues. The read is trimmed to its CDR3 DNA, 48 bases read in frame from base 1. V is cut by 2 bases and J by 1 base, and the space between the germline ends is 15 bases. The research as a whole found: Because the study included a small number of donors, the genetic and exposure-history diversity represented was limited. Naive subsets generally had larger estimated clonotype richness than memory subsets did. Pairwise subsampling led to the expectation that sequencing depth would affect the degree of clonotype sharing among donors. Only blood was sampled, and tissue TCR repertoires likely differ from those in blood. Higher generation probabilities were observed for clonotypes shared by all four sorted-subset donors than for non-shared clonotypes. Across four donors, around 5% of naive CD4, approximately 3.5% of naive CD8, under 2.5% of memory CD4, and 0.4% to 0.45% of memory CD8 clonotypes were shared. Even with the large sequencing depth, rarefaction of the sorted-subset datasets indicated that sequencing was incomplete.

CD8 naive samples were obtained by positive selection for CCR7 among CD45RO-negative cells, yielding a CD45RA+CCR7+ population from which TemRA cells were excluded. Healthy HIV-negative adults with no recently reported acute infections or vaccinations were included as donors. All donors were Caucasian adults living in Nashville, Tennessee, USA. Blood was obtained by leukapheresis, after which PBMCs were separated by Ficoll-Histopaque density gradient centrifugation and cryopreserved in liquid nitrogen vapor phase. Analytical flow cytometry was used to check the purity and quantity of each magnetically sorted T cell population. Each sorted fraction had its genomic DNA isolated and then quantified by UV absorbance on a Nanodrop 2000c.

Input material: naive CD8+ T cells sorted from blood. The cell subset or site label, as the study defines it: CD45RA+CCR7+. The source is a man aged 18 to 29 in good health. This receptor chain uses TRBV10-3 and TRBJ2-7; the D segment could be TRBD1, given 6 matching bases. Here is the DNA: TGTGCCATCAGTGAGGGCCCCCTTGGACAGTCCTACGAGCAGTACTTC. Its protein is CAISEGPLGQSYEQYF.